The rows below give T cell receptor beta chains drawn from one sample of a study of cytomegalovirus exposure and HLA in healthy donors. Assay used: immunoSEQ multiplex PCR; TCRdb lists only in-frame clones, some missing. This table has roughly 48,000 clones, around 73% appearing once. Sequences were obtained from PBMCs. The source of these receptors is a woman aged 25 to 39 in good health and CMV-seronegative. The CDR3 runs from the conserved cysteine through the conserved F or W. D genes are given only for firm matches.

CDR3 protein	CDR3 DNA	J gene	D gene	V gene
CASSRSGDSYNEQFF	TGTGCCAGTAGTAGGTCCGGGGATTCCTACAATGAGCAGTTCTTC	TRBJ2-1	NA	TRBV19
CASSQEGATYGYTF	TGCGCCAGCAGCCAAGAGGGGGCGACCTATGGCTACACCTTC	TRBJ1-2	NA	TRBV4-1
CASSSGQGANPNYGYTF	TGTGCCAGCAGCTCCGGACAGGGGGCCAATCCTAACTATGGCTACACCTTC	TRBJ1-2	TRBD1	TRBV11-2
CASSETVPWLAGVTNTGELFF	TGTGCCAGCAGTGAAACCGTCCCTTGGCTAGCGGGGGTGACGAACACCGGGGAGCTGTTTTTT	TRBJ2-2	TRBD2	TRBV6-1
CASSLTSGGRETQYF	TGTGCCAGCAGCTTGACTAGCGGGGGTCGGGAGACCCAGTACTTC	TRBJ2-5	TRBD2	TRBV7-9
CASSSNSNEQFF	TGTGCCAGCAGCTCGAACTCGAATGAGCAGTTCTTC	TRBJ2-1	NA	TRBV7-8
CSVLQGRNGYTF	TGCAGCGTGCTACAGGGTAGAAATGGCTACACCTTC	TRBJ1-2	NA	TRBV29-1
CASSYAQTGLGGYTF	TGTGCCAGCAGTTATGCACAGACAGGGCTAGGAGGCTACACCTTC	TRBJ1-2	TRBD1	TRBV6-5
CASSLIGGRNEQFF	TGTGCCAGCAGTTTAATTGGAGGCCGCAATGAGCAGTTCTTC	TRBJ2-1	NA	TRBV27
CATHQEVVQPQHF	TGTGCCACTCATCAGGAGGTTGTTCAGCCCCAGCATTTT	TRBJ1-5	NA	TRBV10-3